The rows below give T cell receptor beta chains drawn from one sample of a study of Ad26.COV2.S vaccination and SARS-CoV-2 variants. Only in-frame clones appear in the TCRdb table, and some are missing; sequencing was by immunoSEQ multiplex PCR. The table records roughly 180,000 clones, about 83% of them present only once. Sequencing used peripheral blood, obtained after recovery from COVID-19. The receptors were gathered from a human donor who had recovered from COVID-19. The CDR3 runs from the conserved cysteine through the conserved F or W. The order of the fields is CDR3 length, V gene, CDR3 protein.

15 | TRBV2 | CASSLDRASTYEQYF
15 | TRBV7-2 | CASSLDPSGTYEQYF
15 | TRBV7-9 | CASSLGHPNTGELFF
15 | TRBV21-1 | CASSFSRDTPYEQYF
13 | TRBV28 | CAAGGPGNTEAFF
14 | TRBV5-1 | CASSAGVPGNTIYF
15 | TRBV4-2 | CASSPRSPENYGYTF
17 | TRBV6-2/TRBV6-3 | CASSILAGVGSYNEQFF
13 | TRBV18 | CASSPTAKNIQYF
13 | TRBV6-5 | CASSLGPGETQYF
11 | TRBV25-1 | CASSETGQYTF
16 | TRBV28 | CASSLWAGSSGNTIYF
13 | TRBV18 | CASSPRGPNEQFF
14 | TRBV7-9 | CASSSAYRAYEQYF
15 | TRBV7-9 | CASSLGSFSGNTIYF
15 | TRBV3-1/TRBV3-2 | CASSPTSGGYNEQFF
14 | TRBV6-6 | CASSSRGRPNEQFF
14 | TRBV5-4 | CASSTNRVRSPLHF
17 | TRBV10-1 | CASSERLAGGPRDTQYF
13 | TRBV6-2/TRBV6-3 | CASSYLPADTQYF
15 | TRBV27 | CASSSPGPTSEKLFF
13 | TRBV29-1 | CSVVRQENYGYTF
13 | TRBV11-3 | CASSLGPNTEAFF
18 | TRBV4-2 | CASSQGLAGGPGTDTQYF
15 | TRBV10-3 | CAVSEGSPMNTEAFF